This is a list of T cell receptor beta chains from one sample in a study of blood T cell repertoires in COVID-19. Generated by immunoSEQ multiplex PCR, the TCRdb table keeps only in-frame clones and is missing some. The profile shows approximately 300,000 clones, more than 75% of them singletons. The sample consisted of peripheral blood. Receptors originate from a woman between 45 and 65 years old with active or convalescent COVID-19. CDR3s include the opening cysteine and the closing phenylalanine or tryptophan. Each record gives: clone size, D gene, V gene, J gene, CDR3 protein, CDR3 DNA. The D gene is left open where the match is weak. Some rows have no size entry. The others give once, few or many, or a class for an expanded clone.

abundance: .
d_gene: TRBD1
v_gene: TRBV19
j_gene: TRBJ2-7
CDR3aa: CASSPRTGTFYEQYF
CDR3nt: TGTGCCAGTAGTCCCCGGACAGGAACCTTCTACGAGCAGTACTTC

abundance: .
d_gene: .
v_gene: TRBV4-3
j_gene: TRBJ2-3
CDR3aa: CASSQDAGPRDTQYF
CDR3nt: TGCGCCAGCAGCCAAGACGCGGGACCAAGAGATACGCAGTATTTT

abundance: .
d_gene: .
v_gene: TRBV13
j_gene: TRBJ2-7
CDR3aa: CASSRGRGYEQYF
CDR3nt: TGTGCCAGCAGCCGGGGGAGAGGTTACGAGCAGTACTTC

abundance: .
d_gene: .
v_gene: TRBV7-2
j_gene: TRBJ2-2
CDR3aa: CASSSSGMANTGELFF
CDR3nt: TGTGCCAGCAGCTCATCAGGGATGGCGAACACCGGGGAGCTGTTTTTT

abundance: .
d_gene: TRBD1
v_gene: TRBV6-5
j_gene: TRBJ1-1
CDR3aa: CASKGQPNTEAFF
CDR3nt: TGTGCCAGCAAGGGACAGCCAAACACTGAAGCTTTCTTT

abundance: .
d_gene: .
v_gene: TRBV19
j_gene: TRBJ1-1
CDR3aa: CASSNAGRKGEAFF
CDR3nt: TGTGCCAGTAGTAATGCAGGGAGGAAAGGTGAAGCTTTCTTT

abundance: .
d_gene: TRBD1
v_gene: TRBV7-8
j_gene: TRBJ2-7
CDR3aa: CASSLGQRLYEQYF
CDR3nt: TGTGCCAGCAGCTTGGGACAGCGCCTCTACGAGCAGTACTTC

abundance: .
d_gene: .
v_gene: TRBV5-1
j_gene: TRBJ2-7
CDR3aa: CASSLDNYEQYF
CDR3nt: TGCGCCAGCAGCCTGGACAACTACGAGCAGTACTTC

abundance: .
d_gene: .
v_gene: TRBV12-3/TRBV12-4
j_gene: TRBJ1-2
CDR3aa: CASSLGSTYGYTF
CDR3nt: TGTGCCAGCAGTTTGGGCAGTACCTATGGCTACACCTTC

abundance: .
d_gene: TRBD1
v_gene: TRBV6-2/TRBV6-3
j_gene: TRBJ2-7
CDR3aa: CASSYSETGMRNEQYF
CDR3nt: TGTGCCAGCAGTTACTCCGAGACAGGGATGAGGAACGAGCAGTACTTC

abundance: .
d_gene: .
v_gene: TRBV28
j_gene: TRBJ1-1
CDR3aa: CATGGQAFF
CDR3nt: TGTGCCACCGGGGGGCAAGCTTTCTTT

abundance: few
d_gene: .
v_gene: TRBV30
j_gene: TRBJ2-5
CDR3aa: CAWSVPGRRQETQYF
CDR3nt: TGTGCCTGGAGCGTACCCGGGAGACGTCAAGAGACCCAGTACTTC

abundance: .
d_gene: .
v_gene: TRBV6-2/TRBV6-3
j_gene: TRBJ1-5
CDR3aa: CASSQDRNGVQPQHF
CDR3nt: TGTGCCAGCAGCCAAGACAGGAATGGGGTACAGCCCCAGCATTTT

abundance: .
d_gene: TRBD1
v_gene: TRBV9
j_gene: TRBJ1-3
CDR3aa: CASTHGGQEISGNTIYF
CDR3nt: TGTGCCAGCACTCATGGAGGACAGGAAATCTCTGGAAACACCATATATTTT

abundance: once
d_gene: .
v_gene: TRBV4-3
j_gene: TRBJ2-7
CDR3aa: CASSQGLGGVYEQYF
CDR3nt: TGCGCCAGCAGCCAAGGTCTTGGCGGGGTTTACGAGCAGTACTTC